Presented here are 12 T cell receptor beta chains from one specimen sequenced in a study of T cells in Graves' hyperthyroidism and ophthalmopathy. RNA transcripts yielded amplified TCR beta CDR3 regions. RT-PCR in the first round (using the HTBI primer set) targeted the TCR CDR3. Using its own MiXCR run on the multiplex PCR reads, TCRdb lists one record per CDR3 protein. The sample holds roughly 400,000 distinct CDR3 sequences, about 14% seen once. What was sequenced was blood. The receptor set was obtained from a man between 45 and 60 years old with Graves' ophthalmopathy.

The chain is built from TRBV20-1 and TRBJ2-3; maybe TRBD2 (6 bases). CDR3 length: 13 residues. Trimming took off 6 bases at V and 6 bases at J, with 16 bases between the two ends. Germline V CDR1 and CDR2: DFQATT, SNEGSKA (reference sequence). CDR3 residues: CSAKFTGVDTQYF. The CDR3, as DNA: TGCAGTGCGAAGTTTACGGGAGTGGATACGCAGTATTTT.

This clonotype was counted a few times. The V call is TRBV29-1, the J call TRBJ2-1; 11 nucleotides line up with TRBD2. Germline CDR1 and CDR2: SQVTM and ANQGSEA. The CDR3 is made up of 14 amino acids. With 1 base clipped from V and 6 bases from J, the junction kept 2 bases outside the gene matches. The CDR3: CSVEVLAGVNEQFF. As DNA, the CDR3 is TGCAGCGTTGAAGTACTAGCGGGAGTCAATGAGCAGTTCTTC.

This clonotype has more than one count but fewer than ten. The chain joins TRBV12-3 or TRBV12-4 to TRBJ1-3; no definite D call. V dropped 2 bases and J dropped 3 bases, with 11 bases sitting between them. The CDR3 contains 15 residues. For the CDR3, the DNA is TGTGCCAGCAGTTTACGGTCGGTTGGTGGAAACACCATATATTTT. It codes for CASSLRSVGGNTIYF.

This chain uses TRBV15 with TRBJ2-1; 8 nucleotides agree with TRBD1. V was clipped by 3 bases and J by 9 bases; unmatched bases: 10. Germline V gene sequence: CDR1 LNHNV, CDR2 YYDKDF (reference sequence). The CDR3 is made up of 15 amino acids. The CDR3 DNA sequence: TGTGCCACCAGCAGTGGTGACAGGGGATCGGGTGAGCAGTTCTTC. Translating gives CATSSGDRGSGEQFF. Looking up the rest from reference TRBV15 and TRBJ2-1 gives the full variable domain: DAMVIQNPRYQVTQFGKPVTLSCSQTLNHNVMYWYQQKSSQAPKLLFHYYDKDFNNEADTPDNFQSRRPNTSFCFLDIRSPGLGDTAMYLCATSSGDRGSGEQFFGPGTRLTVL.

This clonotype has only a few counts. The CDR3 DNA follows: TGTGCCAGCAGTGAACTGAGACAGGGCTATGGCTACACCTTC. This sequence encodes CASSELRQGYGYTF. The J gene is TRBJ1-2, the V gene TRBV25-1, with 7 bases matching TRBD1. V shed 2 bases and J 4 bases; nucleotides not matched to a gene: 4. The CDR3 is 14 residues long. In germline, CDR1 is MGHDK, CDR2 SYGVNS.

Worth noting for this clonotype: The junction and the germline gene differ at one end; a read error may be behind it. The rearrangement joins TRBV4-1 to TRBJ2-1; D unresolved. The CDR3 is made up of 15 amino acids. The germline gives CDR1 MGHRA, CDR2 YSYEKL. CDR3 in DNA: TGTGCCAGCAGCCAAGTTGGGCTCTCCTACAATGAGCAGTTCTTC. This encodes CASSQVGLSYNEQFF.

To note about this clonotype: A much larger clonotype is one base distant, so this may be a read error. The gene calls are TRBV7-3 and TRBJ2-1; TRBD1 aligns across 8 bases. The CDR3 is 15 amino acids. The germline V gene has CDR1 SGHTA and CDR2 FQGTGA. CDR3 coding DNA: TGTGCCAGGAGCTTCGGGGTTGACAGGGGCAATGAGCAGTTCTTC. Protein: CARSFGVDRGNEQFF.

This clonotype was picked up many times. The chain uses TRBV30 and TRBJ2-3; D unclear. The CDR3 extends over 12 amino acids. Germline V CDR1 and CDR2: GTSNPN, SVGIG (reference sequence). V lost 2 bases and J lost 6, with 9 bases in between. The CDR3: CAWSQNQDTQYF. CDR3 coding DNA: TGTGCCTGGAGTCAAAATCAGGATACGCAGTATTTT. Using reference TRBV30 and TRBJ2-3 for the parts outside the CDR3, the full variable domain is SQTIHQWPATLVQPVGSPLSLECTVEGTSNPNLYWYRQAAGRGLQLLFYSVGIGQISSEVPQNLSASRPQDRQFILSSKKLLLSDSGFYLCAWSQNQDTQYFGPGTRLTVL.

In its sample, this clonotype was seen many times. The rearrangement links TRBV11-2 to TRBJ2-3, with TRBD2 matching 9 bases. Germline V gene data show CDR1 as SGHAT and CDR2 as FQNNGV. V trimming: 4 bases; J trimming: 4 bases; junction bases outside the gene matches: 3. The CDR3 length is 14 residues. In DNA form, the CDR3 reads TGTGCCAGCAGCTACCAGCGGGAGGCAGATACGCAGTATTTT. This gives the protein CASSYQREADTQYF.

This clonotype has at least ten counts. V usage is TRBV19 and J usage is TRBJ1-1; D remains ambiguous. Trimming took off 2 bases at V and 5 bases at J, with 6 bases between the two ends. The CDR3 runs 12 residues. CDR1 is LNHDA, CDR2 SQIVND, per germline (reference sequence). The chain's CDR3 is CASSIRDTEAFF. The CDR3 DNA sequence: TGTGCCAGTAGTATAAGGGATACTGAAGCTTTCTTT.

This clonotype has a count of ten or more. The rearrangement joins TRBV20-1 to TRBJ1-4, with TRBD1 matching 8 bases. Germline V gene sequence: CDR1 DFQATT, CDR2 SNEGSKA (reference sequence). Losses at the gene ends were 5 bases for V and 8 bases for J; bases not matched to a gene: 13. The CDR3 runs 15 residues. This CDR3 is CSAYPRGQGGEKLFF. Written as DNA, the CDR3 is TGCAGTGCTTACCCCCGAGGACAGGGTGGGGAAAAACTGTTTTTT.

This clonotype was counted many times. The V and J genes are TRBV12-3 or TRBV12-4 and TRBJ2-1, with 7 nucleotides matching TRBD2. The CDR3 has 16 amino acids. With 4 bases clipped from V and 8 bases from J, the junction kept 14 bases outside the gene matches. CDR3 sequence (DNA): TGTGCCAGCAGTTATGTTCCGGCGGGAGAAGACTATGAGCAGTTCTTC. Amino acids: CASSYVPAGEDYEQFF.